These T cell receptor beta chains were read from a single sample in a study of OX40 agonist ivuxolimab in advanced cancers. Libraries were prepared by immunoSEQ multiplex PCR; TCRdb keeps only in-frame clonotypes and omits some of them. This sample has fewer than 50,000 clones; about 80% occur once, and the top ten carry roughly an eighth. The sequenced sample was CD4+ or CD8+ T cells sorted from blood, obtained in a trial of the OX40 agonist ivuxolimab. These receptor sequences come from an adult with an advanced solid tumor such as melanoma, head and neck, liver or kidney cancer. CDR3s leave out the opening cysteine and the closing phenylalanine or tryptophan.

J gene: TRBJ2-7
V gene: TRBV6-5
CDR3 protein: ASRKLAGVSYEQY

J gene: TRBJ2-7
V gene: TRBV15
CDR3 protein: ATSTGLAYEQY

J gene: TRBJ2-5
V gene: TRBV6-5
CDR3 protein: ASSYWGLAGQETQY

J gene: TRBJ1-2
V gene: TRBV6-1
CDR3 protein: ASSERDRGNYGYT

J gene: TRBJ1-2
V gene: TRBV5-1
CDR3 protein: ASSPQTGSYGYT

J gene: TRBJ1-2
V gene: TRBV6-6
CDR3 protein: ASRLRDLPLHGYT

J gene: TRBJ1-6
V gene: TRBV6-5
CDR3 protein: ASTPRGADSPLH

J gene: TRBJ2-7
V gene: TRBV18
CDR3 protein: ASSLPGPTYEQY

J gene: TRBJ2-1
V gene: TRBV5-1
CDR3 protein: ASSLGRTSPPDEQF

J gene: TRBJ1-3
V gene: TRBV7-6
CDR3 protein: ASSALSRGGNTIY

J gene: TRBJ1-2
V gene: TRBV7-3
CDR3 protein: ASSLGDRPNYGYT

J gene: TRBJ2-3
V gene: TRBV15
CDR3 protein: ATSKEGTGGALSTRDTQY

J gene: TRBJ1-2
V gene: TRBV7-2
CDR3 protein: ASSPWGNYGYT

J gene: TRBJ2-7
V gene: TRBV10-3
CDR3 protein: AITGGQGDEQY

J gene: TRBJ2-3
V gene: TRBV9
CDR3 protein: ASSVEDTDTQY

J gene: TRBJ1-2
V gene: TRBV28
CDR3 protein: ASSPNLGSNYGYT

J gene: TRBJ2-2
V gene: TRBV19
CDR3 protein: ASRWDTLYTGELF

J gene: TRBJ2-5
V gene: TRBV2
CDR3 protein: ASSELRGNRGRMEETQY

J gene: TRBJ2-5
V gene: TRBV5-1
CDR3 protein: ASGPRDQETQY

J gene: TRBJ2-3
V gene: TRBV10-3
CDR3 protein: AISDGGDTQY

J gene: TRBJ1-1
V gene: TRBV10-3
CDR3 protein: ASVGGTEAF

J gene: TRBJ2-1
V gene: TRBV28
CDR3 protein: ASSLSGLRYNEQF

J gene: TRBJ2-7
V gene: TRBV18
CDR3 protein: ASSPGSGRPGEQY

J gene: TRBJ2-5
V gene: TRBV29-1
CDR3 protein: SVGGPPPETQY

J gene: TRBJ1-1
V gene: TRBV4-3
CDR3 protein: ASSQVRPGDTEAF

J gene: TRBJ2-3
V gene: TRBV5-1
CDR3 protein: ASSFRDPRTDTQY

J gene: TRBJ1-1
V gene: TRBV30
CDR3 protein: AWKPAGSRRGAF

J gene: TRBJ2-2
V gene: TRBV11-2
CDR3 protein: ASSPSFAGELF

J gene: TRBJ2-1
V gene: TRBV5-4
CDR3 protein: ASSYDSKPYNEQF

J gene: TRBJ2-5
V gene: TRBV19
CDR3 protein: ASSISPVETQY

J gene: TRBJ2-2
V gene: TRBV5-1
CDR3 protein: ASSPGSHTGELF

J gene: TRBJ1-2
V gene: TRBV6-1
CDR3 protein: ASSGSQGAGYGYT

J gene: TRBJ1-5
V gene: TRBV6-5
CDR3 protein: ASNRAGPDQPQH

J gene: TRBJ2-1
V gene: TRBV10-2
CDR3 protein: ASGGLEQF

J gene: TRBJ2-3
V gene: TRBV29-1
CDR3 protein: SVENGRDGDTQY

J gene: TRBJ2-7
V gene: TRBV10-2
CDR3 protein: ASSESGVSYEQY